This TCR beta chain originates from a study of blood T cell repertoires in COVID-19. Libraries were prepared by immunoSEQ multiplex PCR; TCRdb keeps only in-frame clonotypes and omits some of them. The data show 60,000 to 80,000 clones, approximately 90% seen once. This CDR3 has 13 residues. Trimming pared 4 bases from V and 5 bases from J, leaving 9 bases between. Germline CDR1 MNHEY, CDR2 SVGAGI. The rearrangement joins TRBV6-5 to TRBJ1-5; D ambiguous. This TCR came from a man aged 55-75 years with acute or convalescent COVID-19. Sequencing input: peripheral blood. The CDR3 sequence is CASSLFPDQPQHF. The CDR3 bases are TGTGCCAGCAGTTTATTCCCTGATCAGCCCCAGCATTTT.